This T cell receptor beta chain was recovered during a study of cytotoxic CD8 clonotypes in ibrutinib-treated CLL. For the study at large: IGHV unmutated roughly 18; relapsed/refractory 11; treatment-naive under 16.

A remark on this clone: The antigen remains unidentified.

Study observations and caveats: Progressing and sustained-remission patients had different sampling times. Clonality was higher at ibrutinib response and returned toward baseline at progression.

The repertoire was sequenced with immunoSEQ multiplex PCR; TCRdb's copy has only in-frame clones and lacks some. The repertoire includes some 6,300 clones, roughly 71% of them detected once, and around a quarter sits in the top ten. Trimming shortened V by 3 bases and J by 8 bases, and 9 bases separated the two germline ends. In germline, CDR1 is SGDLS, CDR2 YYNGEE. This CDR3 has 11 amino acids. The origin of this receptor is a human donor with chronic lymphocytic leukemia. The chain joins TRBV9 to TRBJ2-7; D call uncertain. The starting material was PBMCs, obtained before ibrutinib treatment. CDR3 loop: CASSASGKQYF. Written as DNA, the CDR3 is TGTGCCAGCAGCGCATCGGGTAAGCAGTACTTC. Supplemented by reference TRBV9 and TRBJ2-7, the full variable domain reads DSGVTQTPKHLITATGQRVTLRCSPRSGDLSVYWYQQSLDQGLQFLIQYYNGEERAKGNILERFSAQQFPDLHSELNLSSLELGDSALYFCASSASGKQYFGPGTRLTVT.